Listed below are T cell receptor beta chains from one sample, sequenced in a study of CD8+ T cells in alopecia areata. Sequenced by immunoSEQ multiplex PCR; TCRdb stores in-frame clones only, minus some. Found here are about 110,000 clones, roughly 84% of them singletons; the top ten hold 20% to 25%. The specimen was CD8+ T cells sorted from blood, collected at week 24, from a patient treated with tofacitinib. The receptors were gathered from a human donor with alopecia areata. CDR3s include the opening cysteine and the closing phenylalanine or tryptophan. Each record gives: CDR3 length, V gene, clone size, D gene, J gene, CDR3 protein, CDR3 DNA. A D gene is named only where the DNA matches it firmly. Clone size is shown for a subset of rows, as once, few, many or a class of expanded clone.

16	TRBV28	.	TRBD1	TRBJ2-7	CASSLDSRGGWYEQYF	TGTGCCAGCAGTTTGGACTCCCGAGGGGGCTGGTACGAGCAGTACTTC
15	TRBV29-1	.	TRBD1	TRBJ2-7	CSVEGGDRTEYEQYF	TGCAGCGTTGAAGGGGGGGACAGGACCGAGTACGAGCAGTACTTC
15	TRBV29-1	.	.	TRBJ2-7	CSVEVERVSTYEQYF	TGCAGCGTTGAGGTTGAGAGGGTCTCTACCTACGAGCAGTACTTC
17	TRBV11-2	.	TRBD2	TRBJ2-5	CASSPWTSGGAQETQYF	TGTGCCAGCAGCCCATGGACTAGCGGGGGGGCCCAAGAGACCCAGTACTTC
15	TRBV11-2	.	.	TRBJ2-7	CASSWPGHATYEQYF	TGTGCCAGCAGCTGGCCGGGACACGCTACCTACGAGCAGTACTTC
12	TRBV30	.	.	TRBJ2-7	CAWTRSAGEQYF	TGTGCCTGGACTAGGTCCGCTGGGGAGCAGTACTTC
14	TRBV7-8	.	.	TRBJ2-7	CASTVAVGDHEQYF	TGTGCCAGCACCGTTGCCGTGGGGGACCACGAGCAGTACTTC
13	TRBV5-1	.	.	TRBJ1-1	CASRPDSPTEAFF	TGCGCCAGCAGACCGGACAGCCCCACTGAAGCTTTCTTT
16	TRBV14	.	TRBD2	TRBJ2-7	CASSQVTSGGDPEQYF	TGTGCCAGCAGCCAAGTTACTAGCGGCGGTGATCCGGAGCAGTACTTC
13	TRBV15	.	.	TRBJ2-3	CATEGTSTDTQYF	TGTGCCACCGAGGGAACTAGCACAGATACGCAGTATTTT
16	TRBV4-3	once	.	TRBJ1-1	CASSQGWWDGRTEAFF	TGCGCCAGCAGCCAAGGTTGGTGGGACGGAAGGACTGAAGCTTTCTTT
18	TRBV9	.	TRBD2	TRBJ2-5	CASSPRLGGGLLQETQYF	TGTGCCAGCAGCCCCAGACTCGGGGGGGGCCTTCTCCAAGAGACCCAGTACTTC
16	TRBV7-9	.	.	TRBJ2-1	CASSPQAGAHYNEQFF	TGTGCCAGCAGCCCCCAGGCGGGGGCACACTACAATGAGCAGTTCTTC
17	TRBV5-1	.	.	TRBJ2-1	CASSSVGAGESDNEQFF	TGCGCCAGCAGCTCCGTCGGGGCAGGGGAGTCCGACAATGAGCAGTTCTTC
21	TRBV2	.	TRBD2	TRBJ2-5	CASSVHPPGLAGGTPKETQYF	TGTGCCAGCAGTGTTCATCCGCCGGGACTAGCGGGGGGGACCCCCAAAGAGACCCAGTACTTC
13	TRBV13	.	.	TRBJ2-2	CASSLLNTGELFF	TGTGCCAGCAGCTTACTAAACACCGGGGAGCTGTTTTTT
15	TRBV4-1	.	.	TRBJ2-5	CASSQLVGPAETQYF	TGCGCCAGCAGCCAATTGGTCGGGCCCGCGGAGACCCAGTACTTC
15	TRBV6-4	.	.	TRBJ1-6	CASSTDTTMGSPLHF	TGTGCCAGCAGTACAGATACAACCATGGGATCACCCCTCCACTTT
15	TRBV27	.	TRBD1	TRBJ1-5	CASREGQYSNQPQHF	TGTGCCAGCAGGGAGGGACAGTATAGCAATCAGCCCCAGCATTTT
14	TRBV7-9	.	.	TRBJ2-2	CASSYGMGTGELFF	TGTGCCAGCAGCTATGGGATGGGAACCGGGGAGCTGTTTTTT
14	TRBV7-2	.	.	TRBJ2-5	CASSSGPRGETQYF	TGTGCCAGCAGCTCTGGGCCCCGGGGAGAGACCCAGTACTTC
12	TRBV30	.	.	TRBJ1-1	CAWSPVWTEAFF	TGTGCCTGGAGTCCGGTGTGGACTGAAGCTTTCTTT
15	TRBV10-1	.	.	TRBJ2-5	CASSEFGGRQETQYF	TGCGCCAGCAGTGAGTTCGGGGGTCGACAAGAGACCCAGTACTTC
14	TRBV29-1	.	TRBD1	TRBJ1-2	CSVSSWTGLRGYTF	TGCAGCGTTTCCTCCTGGACAGGGCTGCGTGGCTACACCTTC
13	TRBV19	.	TRBD1	TRBJ2-7	CASTPGTVYEQYF	TGTGCCAGTACCCCCGGGACAGTCTACGAGCAGTACTTC
14	TRBV19	.	TRBD2	TRBJ2-7	CASSKLAGIHEQYF	TGTGCCAGTAGTAAACTAGCGGGGATACACGAGCAGTACTTC
19	TRBV7-8	.	.	TRBJ2-1	CASSLVKRGALSSYNEQFF	TGTGCCAGCAGCTTGGTAAAGAGGGGAGCCTTAAGCTCCTACAATGAGCAGTTCTTC
14	TRBV4-3	.	.	TRBJ2-7	CASSQSQGRYEQYF	TGCGCCAGCAGCCAATCACAGGGGAGGTACGAGCAGTACTTC
15	TRBV4-1	.	TRBD1	TRBJ2-5	CASSHIGTGKETQYF	TGCGCCAGCAGCCATATCGGGACAGGGAAAGAGACCCAGTACTTC
12	TRBV6-6	.	.	TRBJ2-5	CASSYSRETQYF	TGTGCCAGCAGTTACTCACGAGAGACCCAGTACTTC
13	TRBV4-3	.	.	TRBJ1-1	CASSQKGGTEAFF	TGCGCCAGCAGCCAAAAGGGGGGGACTGAAGCTTTCTTT
14	TRBV5-6	.	TRBD1	TRBJ2-7	CASSTGTGVFEQYF	TGTGCCAGCAGCACAGGGACAGGGGTTTTCGAGCAGTACTTC
15	TRBV6-1	.	TRBD2	TRBJ2-1	CASRPPGGGWLEQFF	TGTGCCAGCAGGCCACCGGGGGGAGGGTGGCTGGAGCAGTTCTTC
16	TRBV7-6	.	TRBD2	TRBJ2-5	CASSPPSGGYQETQYF	TGTGCCAGCAGCCCCCCTAGCGGGGGGTACCAAGAGACCCAGTACTTC
14	TRBV4-3	.	TRBD1	TRBJ2-7	CASSQEQGSNEQYF	TGCGCCAGCAGCCAGGAACAGGGGAGCAACGAGCAGTACTTC
14	TRBV4-3	once	.	TRBJ2-7	CASSPGSGWGEQYF	TGCGCCAGCAGCCCGGGATCGGGCTGGGGCGAGCAGTACTTC
16	TRBV4-3	.	.	TRBJ2-5	CASSQDIGLTTETQYF	TGCGCCAGCAGCCAAGATATAGGACTAACGACAGAGACCCAGTACTTC